This passage covers 13 T cell receptor beta chains from one sample sequenced in a study of T cell responses to AZD1222 COVID-19 vaccine. Profiled with immunoSEQ multiplex PCR; TCRdb holds only in-frame clones, not every one. Seen here are about 110,000 clones, roughly nine tenths observed once, and the top ten hold around 7%. Specimen: peripheral blood, collected on day 0 of AZD1222 vaccination. These receptor sequences come from an adult in good health.

This rearrangement joins TRBV5-6 to TRBJ1-2; D unresolved. This CDR3 comprises 14 residues. Germline V gene sequence: CDR1 SGHDT, CDR2 YYEEEE. Trimming cost V 4 bases and J 4 bases, with 14 bases left between them. DNA of the CDR3: TGTGCCAGCAGCCCCCCAAGCCTGGCCTATGGCTACACCTTC. Translating it yields CASSPPSLAYGYTF.

This rearrangement joins TRBV12-5 to TRBJ1-1, with TRBD1 as a possible D gene (5 bases). CDR3 length: 11 amino acids. CDR1 is LGHNT and CDR2 is FRNRAP in the germline V gene. Trimming pared 6 bases from V and 8 bases from J, leaving 10 bases between. The CDR3 coding sequence is TGTGCTAGTGGGGGGGGTGCCGAAGCTTTCTTT. It translates to CASGGGAEAFF.

The chain has TRBV18 and TRBJ1-2; possible D gene TRBD1, 6 bases. This CDR3 is 13 amino acids long. Germline CDR1 and CDR2: KGHSH and LQKENI. Trimming left V 3 bases short and J 4 bases short, with 9 bases between. The CDR3 DNA follows: TGTGCCAGCTCACCTGGGGGCGGCTATGGCTACACCTTC. Translation: CASSPGGGYGYTF. The whole variable domain, filled in from reference TRBV18 and TRBJ1-2, reads NAGVMQNPRHLVRRRGQEARLRCSPMKGHSHVYWYRQLPEEGLKFMVYLQKENIIDESGMPKERFSAEFPKEGPSILRIQQVVRGDSAAYFCASSPGGGYGYTFGSGTRLTVV.

J is TRBJ2-4 and V is TRBV4-1; tentative D call: TRBD1 (6 bases). The germline CDR1 and CDR2 sequences are MGHRA and YSYEKL. The V and J ends lost 4 bases and 0 bases respectively, with 13 bases between them. The CDR3 extends over 16 amino acids. CDR3 protein: CASSPRTVLAKNIQYF. DNA for the CDR3: TGCGCCAGCAGCCCCCGGACAGTTCTAGCCAAAAACATTCAGTACTTC.

The chain combines TRBV6-5 with TRBJ2-1, with no clear D. The CDR3 length is 11 residues. Germline V lookup: CDR1 MNHEY, CDR2 SVGAGI. V was cut by 8 bases and J by 6 bases, with 8 bases left in between. DNA of the CDR3: TGTGCCAGCCAGTCCACCAATGAGCAGTTCTTC. This encodes CASQSTNEQFF.

The V call is TRBV18, the J call TRBJ1-1, with D maybe TRBD1 (5 bases). With 5 bases removed from V and 5 bases from J, the gap between germline ends came to 15 bases. Germline V lookup: CDR1 KGHSH, CDR2 LQKENI. CDR3 size: 14 residues. This chain's CDR3 is CASSSGTGGTEAFF. As DNA, the CDR3 is TGTGCCAGCTCATCAGGGACGGGTGGAACTGAAGCTTTCTTT.

The J gene is TRBJ1-2, the V gene TRBV4-2; D ambiguous. This CDR3 comprises 14 residues. Trimming removed 4 bases from V and 8 bases from J, with 17 bases in between. CDR1 is LGHNA and CDR2 is YNFKEQ in the germline V gene. CDR3 protein: CASSPDMLGVGYTF. The CDR3 region has the DNA TGTGCCAGCAGCCCTGACATGCTCGGTGTGGGCTACACCTTC.

The chain combines TRBV9 with TRBJ1-1; D gene uncertain. This CDR3 is built from 13 residues. Germline V CDR1 and CDR2: SGDLS, YYNGEE. V was trimmed by 3 bases and J by 11 bases, leaving 17 bases between them. The CDR3 sequence is CASSDLTRDRAFF. CDR3 nucleotide sequence: TGTGCCAGCAGCGACCTCACCCGGGATCGCGCTTTCTTT.

The chain uses TRBV7-2 and TRBJ2-4; D gene uncertain. The germline gives CDR1 SGHTA, CDR2 FQGNSA. The CDR3 consists of 16 residues. Trimming pared 5 bases from V and 0 bases from J, leaving 14 bases between. The CDR3 is CASSGAGELAKNIQYF. The CDR3 nucleotides are TGTGCCAGCAGCGGCGCAGGAGAACTAGCCAAAAACATTCAGTACTTC.

The gene calls are TRBV6-5 and TRBJ1-5; TRBD1 agrees at 9 bases. This CDR3 spans 14 amino acids. CDR1 is MNHEY, CDR2 SVGAGI, per germline. With 6 bases clipped from V and 6 bases from J, the junction kept 6 bases outside the gene matches. In DNA form, the CDR3 reads TGTGCCAGCAGGGGACAGGGCAATGGTCAGCCCCAGCATTTT. Protein sequence: CASRGQGNGQPQHF.

This rearrangement joins TRBV4-2 to TRBJ1-1, with 8 bases matching TRBD1. CDR1 is LGHNA, CDR2 YNFKEQ, per germline. V lost 3 bases to trimming and J lost 3 bases; unmatched junction nucleotides: 15. The CDR3 extends over 18 amino acids. The CDR3 loop is CASSQDFLDREGDTEAFF. The DNA of the CDR3 is TGTGCCAGCAGCCAGGACTTCTTGGACAGGGAAGGGGACACTGAAGCTTTCTTT.

The genes are TRBV20-1 and TRBJ1-2; TRBD1 might be the D (5 bases). Germline values: CDR1 DFQATT, CDR2 SNEGSKA (reference sequence). CDR3 size: 13 residues. V was pared by 3 bases and J by 4 bases, with 12 bases between. CDR3 region: CSASPGVLYGYTF. CDR3 nucleotide sequence: TGCAGTGCTAGTCCGGGGGTTCTCTATGGCTACACCTTC.

This chain connects TRBV5-4 to TRBJ1-2; a weak D match, TRBD1 (5 bases). This CDR3 region has 15 residues. Trimming took 3 bases from V and 4 from J, leaving 16 bases between them. Germline assignment: CDR1 SGHNT and CDR2 YYREEE (reference sequence). The CDR3 is CASSSDLAGFYGYTF. The CDR3, as DNA: TGTGCCAGCAGCTCGGATTTGGCAGGGTTCTATGGCTACACCTTC.